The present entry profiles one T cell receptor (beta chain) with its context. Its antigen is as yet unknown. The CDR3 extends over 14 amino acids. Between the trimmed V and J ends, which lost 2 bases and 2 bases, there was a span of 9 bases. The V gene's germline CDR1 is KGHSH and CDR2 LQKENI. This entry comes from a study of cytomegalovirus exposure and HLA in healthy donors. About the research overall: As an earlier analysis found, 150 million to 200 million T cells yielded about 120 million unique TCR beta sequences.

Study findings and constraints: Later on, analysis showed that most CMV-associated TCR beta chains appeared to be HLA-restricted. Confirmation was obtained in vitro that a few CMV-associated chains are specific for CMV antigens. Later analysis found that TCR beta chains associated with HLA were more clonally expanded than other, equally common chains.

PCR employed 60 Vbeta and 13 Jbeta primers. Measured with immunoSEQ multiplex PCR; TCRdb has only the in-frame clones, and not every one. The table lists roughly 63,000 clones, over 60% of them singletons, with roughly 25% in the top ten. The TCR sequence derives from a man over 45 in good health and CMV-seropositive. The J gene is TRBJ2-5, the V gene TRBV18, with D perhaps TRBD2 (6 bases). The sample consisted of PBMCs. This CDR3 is CASSPNSGQETQYF. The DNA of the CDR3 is TGTGCCAGCTCACCAAATAGCGGACAAGAGACCCAGTACTTC.